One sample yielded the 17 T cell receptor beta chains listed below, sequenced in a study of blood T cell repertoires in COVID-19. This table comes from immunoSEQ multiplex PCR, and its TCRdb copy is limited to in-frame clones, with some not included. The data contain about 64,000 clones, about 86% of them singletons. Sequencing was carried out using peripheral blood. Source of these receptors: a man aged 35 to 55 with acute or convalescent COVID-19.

CDR3 bases: TGTGCCAGCAGCCGTCGGACAGGGAGTAATCAGCCCCAGCATTTT. It is translated as CASSRRTGSNQPQHF. This chain joins TRBV6-8 and TRBJ1-5; 8 bases align to TRBD1. CDR3 length equals 15 residues. CDR1 is MNHGY and CDR2 is SAAAGT in the germline V gene. V shed 6 bases, J shed 4 bases, and the junction held 8 bases outside the gene matches.

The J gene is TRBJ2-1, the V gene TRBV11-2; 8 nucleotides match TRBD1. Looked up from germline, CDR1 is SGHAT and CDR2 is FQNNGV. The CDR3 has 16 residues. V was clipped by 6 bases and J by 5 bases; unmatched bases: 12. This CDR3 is CASSPGFGTGHNEQFF. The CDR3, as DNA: TGTGCCAGCAGTCCAGGGTTCGGGACAGGACACAATGAGCAGTTCTTC. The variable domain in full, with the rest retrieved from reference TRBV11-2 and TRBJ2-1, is EAGVAQSPRYKIIEKRQSVAFWCNPISGHATLYWYQQILGQGPKLLIQFQNNGVVDDSQLPKDRFSAERLKGVDSTLKIQPAKLEDSAVYLCASSPGFGTGHNEQFFGPGTRLTVL.

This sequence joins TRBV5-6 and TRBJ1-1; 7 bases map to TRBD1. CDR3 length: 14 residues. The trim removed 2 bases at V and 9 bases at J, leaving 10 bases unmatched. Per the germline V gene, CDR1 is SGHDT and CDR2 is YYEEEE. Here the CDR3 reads CASSFSGRDRKAFF. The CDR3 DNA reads TGTGCCAGCAGCTTTTCCGGTCGGGACAGAAAAGCTTTCTTT.

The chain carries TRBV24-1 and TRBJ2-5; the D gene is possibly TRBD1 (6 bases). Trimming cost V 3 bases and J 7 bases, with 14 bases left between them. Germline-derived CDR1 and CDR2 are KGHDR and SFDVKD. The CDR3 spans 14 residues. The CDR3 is CATSDGTFSGTQYF. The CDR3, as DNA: TGTGCCACCAGTGATGGGACATTCTCGGGGACCCAGTACTTC.

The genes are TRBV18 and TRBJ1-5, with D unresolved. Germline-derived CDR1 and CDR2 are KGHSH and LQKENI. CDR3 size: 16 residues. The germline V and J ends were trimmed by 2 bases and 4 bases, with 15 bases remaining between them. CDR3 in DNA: TGTGCCAGCTCACCATTCCCCGAGGGAGAGAATCAGCCCCAGCATTTT. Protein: CASSPFPEGENQPQHF.

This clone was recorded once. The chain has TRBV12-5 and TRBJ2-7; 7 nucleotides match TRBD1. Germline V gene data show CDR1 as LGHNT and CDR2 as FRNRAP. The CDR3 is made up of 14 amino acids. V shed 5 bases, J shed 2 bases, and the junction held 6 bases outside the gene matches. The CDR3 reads CASGPGDSPYEQYF. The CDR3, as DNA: TGTGCTAGTGGTCCAGGGGACAGTCCCTACGAGCAGTACTTC.

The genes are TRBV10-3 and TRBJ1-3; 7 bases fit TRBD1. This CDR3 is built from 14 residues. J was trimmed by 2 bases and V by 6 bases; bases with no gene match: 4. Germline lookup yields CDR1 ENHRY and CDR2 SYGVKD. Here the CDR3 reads CAISLDRAGNTIYF. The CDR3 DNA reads TGTGCCATCAGCCTAGACAGGGCTGGAAACACCATATATTTT.

The CDR3 DNA is TGCGCCAGCAGCTTGTGGCAGGCCCAGAACACTGAAGCTTTCTTT. Its translation: CASSLWQAQNTEAFF. The chain uses TRBV5-1 and TRBJ1-1; D is ambiguous. This CDR3 is 15 amino acids long. The germline CDR1 and CDR2 sequences are SGHRS and YFSETQ. V was trimmed by 1 base and J by 1 base, leaving 11 bases between them.

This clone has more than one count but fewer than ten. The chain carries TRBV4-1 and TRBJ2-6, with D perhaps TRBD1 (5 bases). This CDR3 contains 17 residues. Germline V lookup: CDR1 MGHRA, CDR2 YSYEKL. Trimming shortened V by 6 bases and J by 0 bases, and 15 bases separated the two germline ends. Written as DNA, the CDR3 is TGCGCCAGCAGTCGAAACACACAGGTCTCTGGGGCCAACGTCCTGACTTTC. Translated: CASSRNTQVSGANVLTF.

This CDR3 is CASSQDHRGFPNEQYF. DNA for the CDR3: TGCGCCAGCAGCCAAGATCACAGGGGTTTTCCTAACGAGCAGTACTTC. The chain uses TRBV4-1 and TRBJ2-7, with 7 bases identical to TRBD1. The CDR3 runs 16 residues. V shed 0 bases, J shed 5 bases, and the junction held 10 bases outside the gene matches. The germline V gene has CDR1 MGHRA and CDR2 YSYEKL.

DNA for the CDR3: TGTGCCAGCAGCCCGGGACAGCTGAACACTGAAGCTTTCTTT. Amino acid sequence: CASSPGQLNTEAFF. This chain links TRBV6-5 with TRBJ1-1, with 7 bases lining up with TRBD1. The CDR3 has 14 residues. The germline CDR1 and CDR2 sequences are MNHEY and SVGAGI. J was trimmed by 0 bases and V by 6 bases; bases with no gene match: 4.

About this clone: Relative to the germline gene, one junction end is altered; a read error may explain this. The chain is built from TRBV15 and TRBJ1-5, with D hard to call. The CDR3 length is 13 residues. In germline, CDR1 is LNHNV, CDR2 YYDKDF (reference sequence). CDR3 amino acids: CATSREEKTDQLF. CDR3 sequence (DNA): TGTGCCACCAGCAGAGAAGAAAAGACTGACCAACTCTTT.

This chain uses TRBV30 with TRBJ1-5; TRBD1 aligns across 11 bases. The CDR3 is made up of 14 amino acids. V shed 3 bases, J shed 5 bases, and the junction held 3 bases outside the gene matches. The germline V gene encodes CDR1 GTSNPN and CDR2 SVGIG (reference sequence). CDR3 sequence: CAWSQDRGHQPQHF. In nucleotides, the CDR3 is TGTGCCTGGAGCCAGGACAGGGGGCATCAGCCCCAGCATTTT.

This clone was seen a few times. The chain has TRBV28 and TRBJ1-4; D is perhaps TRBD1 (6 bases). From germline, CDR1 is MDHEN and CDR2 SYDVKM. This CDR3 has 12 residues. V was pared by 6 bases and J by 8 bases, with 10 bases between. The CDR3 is CASRQGVEKLFF. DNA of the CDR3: TGTGCCAGCAGACAGGGTGTCGAAAAACTGTTTTTT.

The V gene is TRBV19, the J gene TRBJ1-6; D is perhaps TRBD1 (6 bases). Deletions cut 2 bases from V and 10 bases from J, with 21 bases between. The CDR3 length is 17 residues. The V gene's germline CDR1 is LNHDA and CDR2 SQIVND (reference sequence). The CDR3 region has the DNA TGTGCCAGTAGTATAACCCGAATCGACAGGATCGGGTCACCCCTCCACTTT. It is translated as CASSITRIDRIGSPLHF.

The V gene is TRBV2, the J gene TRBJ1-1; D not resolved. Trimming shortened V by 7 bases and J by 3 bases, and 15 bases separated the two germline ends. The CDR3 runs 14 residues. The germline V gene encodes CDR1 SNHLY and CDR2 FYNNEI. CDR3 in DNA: TGTGCCAGCATGGGGTGGGGAGTGGACACTGAAGCTTTCTTT. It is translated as CASMGWGVDTEAFF.

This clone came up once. CDR3 nucleotides: TGTGCCTGGAAGAAAAGAAAGGGGGCGGACACTGAAGCTTTCTTT. Protein product: CAWKKRKGADTEAFF. The J gene is TRBJ1-1, the V gene TRBV30, with 7 bases that match TRBD1. V gave up 4 bases and J gave up 3 bases; unmatched junction bases: 11. The CDR3 spans 15 residues. The germline gives CDR1 GTSNPN, CDR2 SVGIG (reference sequence).